This is a list of T cell receptor beta chains from one sample in a study of regulatory T cells in long-lasting Graves disease. TCRdb fed the multiplex PCR reads into MiXCR, producing one record per CDR3 protein. This table holds about 420,000 distinct CDR3 sequences, around a quarter found once. Here the sequenced sample was peripheral blood mononuclear cells (PBMCs), taken when the disease was refractory, from a patient treated with antithyroid drugs. The origin of the receptors is a female donor with Graves disease. Both conserved end residues are part of each CDR3.

j_call v_call cdr3_aa
TRBJ2-3 TRBV12-3/TRBV12-4 CASSLGQGAPGDTQYF
TRBJ1-5 TRBV15 CATSRDLPFPEVDQPQHF
TRBJ1-2 TRBV18 CASSPTRQGDWAGYTF
TRBJ2-2 TRBV20-1 CSARDLGSLTGELFF
TRBJ1-5 TRBV5-1 CASSLRGVINQPQHF
TRBJ2-2 TRBV14 CASSQVGGPGELFF
TRBJ2-7 TRBV29-1 CSMLSGTGPEQYF
TRBJ2-3 TRBV7-9 CASSLVAGAHKDTQYF
TRBJ2-7 TRBV6-9 CASSYLGTGGSYEQYF
TRBJ1-5 TRBV18 CATRGQGDQPQHF
TRBJ2-5 TRBV5-5 CASSMTSGRSTETQYF
TRBJ1-5 TRBV20-1 CSARRAGGNQPQHF
TRBJ2-2 TRBV9 CASSVAPAGTNTGELFF
TRBJ2-1 TRBV2 CASSGDRPYNEQFF
TRBJ2-2 TRBV11-2 CASSVQSGSGELFF
TRBJ2-2 TRBV7-2 CASSLGLVNTGELFF
TRBJ2-7 TRBV7-8 CASSYGQGGTYEQYF
TRBJ2-2 TRBV15 CATSRTATSGRGLYTGELFF
TRBJ2-5 TRBV5-1 CASSLVAKVSETQYF
TRBJ2-7 TRBV27 CASSLSNPGAYEQYF
TRBJ1-5 TRBV28 CASRHDSSYRQPQHF
TRBJ2-6 TRBV19 CASSRPGQGSGANVLTF
TRBJ1-4 TRBV29-1 CSVLYRGDEKLFF
TRBJ2-3 TRBV20-1 CSARRPGGPDTQYF